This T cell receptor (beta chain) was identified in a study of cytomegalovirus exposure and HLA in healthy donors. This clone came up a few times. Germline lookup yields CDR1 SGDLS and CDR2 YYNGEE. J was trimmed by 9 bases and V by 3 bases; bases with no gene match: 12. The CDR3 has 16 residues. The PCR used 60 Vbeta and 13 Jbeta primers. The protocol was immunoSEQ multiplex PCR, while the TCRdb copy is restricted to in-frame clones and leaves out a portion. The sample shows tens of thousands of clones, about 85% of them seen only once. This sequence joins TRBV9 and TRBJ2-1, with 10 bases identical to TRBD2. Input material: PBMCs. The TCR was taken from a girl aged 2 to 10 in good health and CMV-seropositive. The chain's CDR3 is CASSARVAGGVGEQFF. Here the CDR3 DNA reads TGTGCCAGCAGCGCCCGGGTAGCGGGAGGCGTCGGTGAGCAGTTCTTC. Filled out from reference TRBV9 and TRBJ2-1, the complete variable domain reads DSGVTQTPKHLITATGQRVTLRCSPRSGDLSVYWYQQSLDQGLQFLIQYYNGEERAKGNILERFSAQQFPDLHSELNLSSLELGDSALYFCASSARVAGGVGEQFFGPGTRLTVL.